The clone carrying this T cell receptor (beta chain) was observed many times. This entry belongs to a study of T cells in Graves' hyperthyroidism and ophthalmopathy. The V gene's germline CDR1 is KGHDR and CDR2 SFDVKD. The CDR3 is made up of 17 amino acids. V was pared by 2 bases and J by 5 bases, with 9 bases of the junction left unmatched. Researchers amplified the TCR beta CDR3 regions from RNA transcripts. Carried out on the TCR CDR3, a first-round RT-PCR used the HTBI primer set. MiXCR, applied by TCRdb to the multiplex PCR reads, yields one record per CDR3 protein. The profile shows about 360,000 distinct CDR3 sequences, about 13% of them singletons.

This chain uses TRBV24-1 with TRBJ2-2; 8 bases match TRBD2. The clonotype was recovered from a woman aged 18-30 years with Graves' hyperthyroidism. Sample: blood. CDR3 in DNA: TGTGCCACCAGTGATTGGACTAGCCCGAAGGGGACCGGGGAGCTGTTTTTT. Protein sequence: CATSDWTSPKGTGELFF.